Listed here is a single TCR beta chain. Profiled with immunoSEQ multiplex PCR; TCRdb holds only in-frame clones, not every one. The data show about 1 million clones, around 76% seen once. All of the donors resided in Nashville, Tennessee, and each was a Caucasian adult. The CDR3 spans 16 residues. Trimming pared 0 bases from V and 1 base from J, leaving 11 bases between. CDR1 is SGHRS and CDR2 is YFSETQ in the germline V gene. The sample comes from a study of shared clonotypes between healthy human individuals. The TCR comes from a man aged 18 to 29 in good health. The chain carries TRBV5-1 and TRBJ1-3; D call uncertain. Material: memory CD4+ T cells sorted from blood. This sample's subset: CD45RA-negative fraction. CDR3 residues: CASSLETVESGNTIYF. As DNA, the CDR3 is TGCGCCAGCAGCTTGGAAACAGTAGAATCTGGAAACACCATATATTTT.